Given below is one TCR beta chain in context. Authors' methods: From reference gene primer amplification, estimates of nucleated cell counts were derived. The table came from immunoSEQ multiplex PCR; TCRdb's copy has only in-frame clones and leaves some out. Clonal size and the V and J genes are those of that table, whereas D and trimming came from the DNA. The sample has about 140,000 clones; around 80% are singletons. The data originate from a study of blood T cell repertoires in COVID-19. Study-level background: T cells, B-cell-depleted T cells, or PBMCs supplied cDNA or gDNA.

Sequences were obtained from peripheral blood. The clonotype was recovered from a man between 65 and 79 years old who had recovered from COVID-19.

CDR3 residues: CASSISWSDEQYF. DNA for the CDR3: TGTGCCAGCAGTATTAGCTGGTCAGACGAGCAGTACTTC. The genes are TRBV7-3 and TRBJ2-7; no reliable D call. This CDR3 region has 13 residues. The germline V gene has CDR1 SGHTA and CDR2 FQGTGA. Trimming cost V 6 bases and J 5 bases, with 14 bases left between them.